Shown below are 10 T cell receptor beta chains from a single sample sequenced in a study of breast tumors, draining lymph nodes, adjacent tissues. Samples came from axillary lymph nodes draining the breast cancer. TCRdb itself ran the multiplex PCR reads through MiXCR, one entry per CDR3 protein. The sample has 140,000 to 150,000 distinct CDR3 sequences, around a third seen once. The sample was axillary lymph node tissue. These receptors all stem from a female donor with breast cancer. Some clones in this sample may be carry-over from other donors' samples.

This clonotype was recorded a few times. The chain employs TRBV7-6 and TRBJ1-4; a possible D gene is TRBD1 (6 bases). The germline CDR1 and CDR2 sequences are SGHVS and FNYEAQ. CDR3 length equals 15 residues. The V and J ends lost 0 bases and 6 bases respectively, with 11 bases between them. This CDR3 reads CASSLANRADEKLFF. The CDR3 DNA reads TGTGCCAGCAGCTTAGCGAACAGGGCCGATGAAAAACTGTTTTTT.

This clonotype was seen repeatedly, ten times or more. V is TRBV3-1 and J is TRBJ2-3, with D possibly TRBD2 on 5 matching bases. Trimming removed 8 bases at V and 2 bases at J, with 14 bases between. The CDR3 is 14 residues long. Germline CDR1 is LGHDT and CDR2 is YNNKEL (reference sequence). CDR3 DNA sequence: TGTGCCAGCGGGCCCGGACTTCCCACAGATACGCAGTATTTT. This gives the protein CASGPGLPTDTQYF.

This clonotype was seen repeatedly, ten times or more. The chain combines TRBV3-1 with TRBJ2-3; 8 bases match TRBD2. This CDR3 contains 14 residues. Germline loops: CDR1 LGHDT, CDR2 YNNKEL (reference sequence). Trimming removed 3 bases from V and 6 bases from J; junction bases left unmatched: 5. The CDR3, as DNA: TGTGCCAGCAGCCACGGGGGGGCCTCGGATACGCAGTATTTT. This gives the protein CASSHGGASDTQYF.

V is TRBV25-1 and J is TRBJ1-6; TRBD1 matches at 7 bases. Trimming took 4 bases from V and 8 from J; bases not matched to a gene: 8. This CDR3 comprises 15 residues. Germline V gives CDR1 MGHDK, CDR2 SYGVNS. CDR3 loop: CASSATGQSYSPLHF. In nucleotides, the CDR3 is TGTGCCAGCAGTGCCACGGGACAGAGCTATTCACCCCTCCACTTT.

This clonotype has at least ten counts. This chain links TRBV19 with TRBJ2-1; tentative D call: TRBD2 (5 bases). Trimming shortened V by 3 bases and J by 7 bases, and 10 bases separated the two germline ends. Germline CDR1 reads LNHDA; CDR2 reads SQIVND (reference sequence). The CDR3 is made up of 13 amino acids. The CDR3 nucleotides read TGTGCCAGTAGTATTCGAGGGCTTAATGAGCAGTTCTTC. This translates into CASSIRGLNEQFF.

The sample holds many counts of this clonotype. The chain carries TRBV10-3 and TRBJ1-5; D gene uncertain. The CDR3 sequence is 12 residues long. Germline V lookup: CDR1 ENHRY, CDR2 SYGVKD. Between the trimmed V and J ends, which lost 6 bases and 3 bases, there was a span of 6 bases. The CDR3 reads CAISETNQPQHF. CDR3 nucleotides: TGTGCCATCAGCGAGACCAATCAGCCCCAGCATTTT.

The rearrangement joins TRBV29-1 to TRBJ1-5, with TRBD1 matching over 7 bases. The CDR3 is 12 residues long. Germline values: CDR1 SQVTM, CDR2 ANQGSEA. V lost 6 bases and J lost 7; bases outside the gene matches: 6. CDR3 coding DNA: TGCAGCGTAACCACAGGGGACCAGCCCCAGCATTTT. Translating it yields CSVTTGDQPQHF.

This clonotype was observed many times. The chain couples TRBV7-2 to TRBJ1-1; D uncertain. Trimming shortened V by 4 bases and J by 4 bases, and 10 bases separated the two germline ends. This CDR3 contains 13 residues. The germline CDR1 and CDR2 sequences are SGHTA and FQGNSA. The CDR3 spells CASSSGRLTEAFF. In nucleotides, the CDR3 is TGTGCCAGCAGCTCAGGTCGTCTCACTGAAGCTTTCTTT. Using reference TRBV7-2 and TRBJ1-1 for the parts outside the CDR3, the full variable domain is GAGVSQSPSNKVTEKGKDVELRCDPISGHTALYWYRQSLGQGLEFLIYFQGNSAPDKSGLPSDRFSAERTGGSVSTLTIQRTQQEDSAVYLCASSSGRLTEAFFGQGTRLTVV.

Details on this clonotype: The junction differs from germline at one of its ends, possibly a read error. The rearrangement uses TRBV11-2 and TRBJ2-6; D uncertain. The CDR3 runs to 15 residues. Germline loops: CDR1 SGHAT, CDR2 FQNNGV. The CDR3 bases are TGTGCCAGCAGCTTTTACGCCTCTGCGGCCAACGTCCTGACTTTC. Amino acids: CASSFYASAANVLTF.

Many counts were recorded for this clonotype. The genes are TRBV9 and TRBJ2-1, with D uncertain. Germline-derived CDR1 and CDR2 are SGDLS and YYNGEE. The V end lost 0 bases, the J end lost 6 bases, and 13 bases lay between the germline ends. The CDR3 has 15 residues. DNA for the CDR3: TGTGCCAGCAGCGTAGGTTCAGTCACTATCAATGAGCAGTTCTTC. Amino acid sequence: CASSVGSVTINEQFF.